The 20 T cell receptor beta chains listed next were all sequenced from one sample in a study of OX40 agonist ivuxolimab in advanced cancers. The library was generated by the immunoSEQ multiplex PCR assay. TCRdb re-hosts the immuneACCESS table, in-frame sequences only. Its copies lack some clones; in the studies checked, an unresolved V gene accounts for under half of them, and the cause for the rest is not known. The sample table records 60,000 to 80,000 clones; approximately 86% of these occur just once. The ten largest clones take up 5.5% to 7% of the sample. Sequenced material: CD4+ or CD8+ T cells sorted from blood, taken in a trial of the OX40 agonist ivuxolimab. The receptors shown here come from an adult with an advanced solid tumor such as melanoma, head and neck, liver or kidney cancer.

V gene TRBV27 combines with J gene TRBJ2-1, with a possible D match to TRBD2 (5 bases). This CDR3 contains 13 residues. CDR1 and CDR2 from the germline V gene are MNHEY and SMNVEV (reference sequence). V lost 2 bases and J lost 7, with 9 bases in between. The CDR3 loop reads CASSLASSNEQFF. The DNA of the CDR3 is TGTGCCAGCAGTTTAGCTAGCTCGAATGAGCAGTTCTTC.

This chain joins TRBV11-2 and TRBJ2-3, with TRBD2 identical over 12 bases. This CDR3 has 15 amino acids. Germline CDR1 reads SGHAT; CDR2 reads FQNNGV. J was trimmed by 4 bases and V by 5 bases; bases with no gene match: 4. The chain's CDR3 is CASSLLAGGADTQYF. CDR3 in DNA: TGTGCCAGCAGCCTACTAGCGGGGGGAGCAGATACGCAGTATTTT.

The J gene is TRBJ2-1, the V gene TRBV6-5; TRBD2 agrees at 7 bases. Losses at the gene ends were 6 bases for V and 0 bases for J; bases not matched to a gene: 2. Per germline, CDR1 MNHEY and CDR2 SVGAGI. This CDR3 spans 14 amino acids. The CDR3 sequence is CASRRGSSYNEQFF. The CDR3 DNA is TGTGCCAGCAGGCGGGGGAGCTCCTACAATGAGCAGTTCTTC.

The chain employs TRBV5-1 and TRBJ2-1; a weak D match, TRBD2 (6 bases). Germline values: CDR1 SGHRS, CDR2 YFSETQ. This CDR3 has 14 amino acids. V dropped 3 bases and J dropped 2 bases, with 9 bases sitting between them. CDR3 nucleotides: TGCGCCAGCAGCTGGGGGGACCCCTACAATGAGCAGTTCTTC. Translating it yields CASSWGDPYNEQFF.

This clone was detected only a few times. The rearrangement joins TRBV7-2 to TRBJ2-5; 8 bases are a match to TRBD1. The V segment lost 1 base and the J segment 5 bases; nucleotides outside the gene matches: 12. This CDR3 is built from 17 residues. Germline CDR1 reads SGHTA; CDR2 reads FQGNSA. The CDR3 coding sequence is TGTGCCAGCAGCTTAGACGTCCGGGCAGGGGGCTGGGAGACCCAGTACTTC. This codes for CASSLDVRAGGWETQYF.

This clone was recorded only once. The chain is built from TRBV7-2 and TRBJ2-3, with TRBD1 identical over 12 bases. The CDR3 has 17 residues. J was trimmed by 4 bases and V by 5 bases; bases with no gene match: 10. Germline V gene data show CDR1 as SGHTA and CDR2 as FQGNSA. In DNA, the CDR3 is TGTGCCAGCAGCCTGAGGGGGACAGGGGGCCTCTCAGATACGCAGTATTTT. Amino acids: CASSLRGTGGLSDTQYF. Full variable domain (outside the CDR3, taken from reference TRBV7-2 and TRBJ2-3): GAGVSQSPSNKVTEKGKDVELRCDPISGHTALYWYRQSLGQGLEFLIYFQGNSAPDKSGLPSDRFSAERTGGSVSTLTIQRTQQEDSAVYLCASSLRGTGGLSDTQYFGPGTRLTVL.

V and J are TRBV7-8 and TRBJ2-1; unclear D gene. Germline V gene sequence: CDR1 SGHVS, CDR2 FQNEAQ. This CDR3 is built from 13 residues. Trimming left V 5 bases short and J 2 bases short, with 7 bases between. Written as DNA, the CDR3 is TGTGCCAGCAGCATGAACGCCTACAATGAGCAGTTCTTC. As protein: CASSMNAYNEQFF.

There are a few counts of this clone. The chain has TRBV12-5 and TRBJ2-7; D ambiguous. The germline V and J ends were trimmed by 8 bases and 4 bases, with 24 bases remaining between them. The CDR3 contains 16 residues. CDR1 and CDR2 (germline): LGHNT, FRNRAP. The CDR3 bases are TGTGCTAGTTCCATTCGTGGGCTTTACGGTCTGTACGAGCAGTACGTC. It encodes CASSIRGLYGLYEQYV.

This clone was counted a single time. This rearrangement joins TRBV5-1 to TRBJ2-2; D gene ambiguous. Germline CDR1 is SGHRS and CDR2 is YFSETQ. This CDR3 is built from 12 residues. V lost 1 base to trimming and J lost 6 bases, with 4 bases between them. The CDR3 DNA reads as TGCGCCAGCAGCTTGCGGCCCGGGGAGCTGTTTTTT. It codes for CASSLRPGELFF. The full variable domain, with the rest looked up from reference TRBV5-1 and TRBJ2-2, is KAGVTQTPRYLIKTRGQQVTLSCSPISGHRSVSWYQQTPGQGLQFLFEYFSETQRNKGNFPGRFSGRQFSNSRSEMNVSTLELGDSALYLCASSLRPGELFFGEGSRLTVL.

The CDR3 nucleotides are TGTGCCAGCAGTTTACTCGGAGGGAACTCCTACGAGCAGTACTTC. It encodes CASSLLGGNSYEQYF. The chain has TRBV28 and TRBJ2-7, with a tentative D call TRBD2 (6 bases). This CDR3 is 15 amino acids long. CDR1 and CDR2 from the germline V gene are MDHEN and SYDVKM. V was pared by 2 bases and J by 0 bases, with 11 bases between.

V usage is TRBV27 and J usage is TRBJ2-1; D is tentatively TRBD1 or TRBD2 (5 bases each). CDR1 and CDR2 from the germline V gene are MNHEY and SMNVEV (reference sequence). The CDR3 is made up of 14 amino acids. V lost 7 bases and J lost 10, with 20 bases in between. CDR3 nucleotide sequence: TGTGCCAGCAAATACGGGGACGGCCAGCGCGAGCAGTTCTTC. Protein sequence: CASKYGDGQREQFF.

J is TRBJ1-4 and V is TRBV12-5; D unresolved. Trimming removed 6 bases from V and 0 bases from J, with 14 bases in between. The CDR3 totals 16 residues. CDR1 is LGHNT, CDR2 FRNRAP, per germline. In DNA, the CDR3 is TGTGCTAGTGGGGTGAGACCTTGTGCAACTAATGAAAAACTGTTTTTT. It is translated as CASGVRPCATNEKLFF.

The gene calls are TRBV11-1 and TRBJ2-1, with 11 bases lining up with TRBD2. The germline CDR1 and CDR2 sequences are SGHAT and FQDESV (reference sequence). The CDR3 totals 17 residues. J lost 3 bases, V lost 5 bases, and 9 bases had no gene match. CDR3 in DNA: TGTGCCAGCAGCCCGTCCGGGACTAGCGGCAACTACAATGAGCAGTTCTTC. This translates into CASSPSGTSGNYNEQFF.

V is TRBV5-1 and J is TRBJ2-5, with D perhaps being TRBD1 or TRBD2 (5 bases each). The germline gives CDR1 SGHRS, CDR2 YFSETQ. The CDR3 contains 13 residues. Trimming removed 0 bases from V and 2 bases from J, with 5 bases in between. The CDR3 protein is CASSLGGQETQYF. The CDR3 region has the DNA TGCGCCAGCAGCTTGGGGGGGCAAGAGACCCAGTACTTC.

CDR3 DNA sequence: TGTGCCAGCAGGAGAACCGGGACAGGCTACAATGAGCAGTTCTTC. Translating it yields CASRRTGTGYNEQFF. The chain combines TRBV6-5 with TRBJ2-1, with 8 bases that match TRBD1. Losses at the gene ends were 6 bases for V and 3 bases for J; bases not matched to a gene: 7. Germline CDR1 MNHEY, CDR2 SVGAGI. The length of the CDR3 is 15 residues.

The chain recombines TRBV18 with TRBJ1-1, with TRBD1 as a possible D gene (5 bases). Germline CDR1 KGHSH, CDR2 LQKENI. Trimming stripped 6 bases from V and 5 bases from J, with 16 bases between. The CDR3 extends over 14 amino acids. The CDR3 loop reads CASSPAGVRTEAFF. DNA of the CDR3: TGTGCCAGCTCGCCCGCGGGGGTTCGGACTGAAGCTTTCTTT.

The rearrangement joins TRBV19 to TRBJ1-3; D gene unclear. Trimming pared 6 bases from V and 0 bases from J, leaving 9 bases between. Germline values: CDR1 LNHDA, CDR2 SQIVND (reference sequence). The CDR3 is 14 residues long. CDR3 DNA: TGTGCCAGTAGGAACTTGGGCTCTGGAAACACCATATATTTT. As protein: CASRNLGSGNTIYF.

The chain combines TRBV19 with TRBJ1-2; 9 bases fit TRBD1. CDR1 and CDR2 from the germline V gene are LNHDA and SQIVND (reference sequence). The V and J ends lost 6 bases and 4 bases, in that order; junction bases with no gene match: 6. The CDR3 consists of 14 residues. CDR3 region: CASSHGTGLYGYTF. CDR3 nucleotides: TGTGCCAGTAGCCACGGGACAGGGCTCTATGGCTACACCTTC.

This clone was seen a handful of times. Here the CDR3 reads CASSLGTEAFF. DNA for the CDR3: TGTGCCAGCAGTTTGGGCACTGAAGCTTTCTTT. The J gene is TRBJ1-1, the V gene TRBV6-1; D uncertain. The CDR3 is 11 residues long. Germline assignment: CDR1 MNHNS and CDR2 SASEGT. Trimming removed 5 bases from V and 4 bases from J, with 5 bases in between.

The J gene is TRBJ1-1, the V gene TRBV6-4, with 11 bases aligning to TRBD1. Germline trimming cut 6 bases from V and 7 bases from J; bases unmatched to any gene: 4. In germline, CDR1 is MRHNA, CDR2 SNTAGT. This CDR3 is built from 13 residues. Written as DNA, the CDR3 is TGTGCCAGCAGGCTGGGGACAGGGGGTGAAGCTTTCTTT. Translation: CASRLGTGGEAFF.